What follows are 30 T cell receptor beta chains derived from one specimen sequenced in a study of CD8+CD57+ T cells in acquired aplastic anemia (dated by TCRdb to 2016 to 2019). The patients picked for sequencing were ones in whom flow cytometry had shown an expansion of CD8+CD57+ cells. The sequencing machine was an Illumina HiSeq 2000. Genomic DNA was used as template for profiling of TCR beta VDJ combinations and CDR3 sequences. The public reads were quality trimmed at Q25 with fastp and then assembled into clones with MiXCR by TCRdb, keeping productive beta chains. Here each entry gathers all rows of one CDR3 protein and keeps the most common genes and DNA. Within this sample are 150,000 to 200,000 distinct CDR3 sequences, with around 63% of them counted one time only. The top ten hold about 42% of the sample. The sample comprised sorted CD4+, CD8+, or CD8+CD57+ T cells (not recorded which) from PBMCs. Receptors originate from a human donor with aplastic anemia.

The rearrangement joins TRBV24-1 to TRBJ1-2, with no clear D. Germline V lookup: CDR1 KGHDR, CDR2 SFDVKD. V shed 8 bases and J shed 2 bases, with 8 bases lying between them. The length of the CDR3 is 12 residues. The CDR3 coding sequence is TGTGCCACCATGGGGATGAACTATGGCTACACCTTC. This gives the protein CATMGMNYGYTF.

This chain connects TRBV18 to TRBJ1-1; the D is unclear. The germline V and J ends were trimmed by 5 bases and 4 bases, with 8 bases remaining between them. The germline V gene encodes CDR1 KGHSH and CDR2 LQKENI. The CDR3 is made up of 12 amino acids. The CDR3 here is CASSAPSTEAFF. The CDR3 bases are TGTGCCAGCTCAGCCCCGTCCACTGAAGCTTTCTTT.

The CDR3 sequence is CASSSNRVNTEAFF. In nucleotides, the CDR3 is TGTGCCAGCAGCTCGAACAGAGTAAACACTGAAGCTTTCTTT. This chain connects TRBV7-9 to TRBJ1-1; D is undetermined. This CDR3 comprises 14 residues. Trimming cost V 4 bases and J 2 bases, with 11 bases left between them. Germline V CDR1 and CDR2: SEHNR, FQNEAQ (reference sequence). Complete variable domain (other parts from reference TRBV7-9 and TRBJ1-1): DTGVSQNPRHKITKRGQNVTFRCDPISEHNRLYWYRQTLGQGPEFLTYFQNEAQLEKSRLLSDRFSAERPKGSFSTLEIQRTEQGDSAMYLCASSSNRVNTEAFFGQGTRLTVV.

The rearrangement uses TRBV12-3 or TRBV12-4 and TRBJ2-2, with D perhaps TRBD1 or TRBD2 (6 bases each). CDR3 length: 16 residues. The V gene lost 2 bases and the J gene lost 5 bases, with 15 bases spanning the gap. CDR3 sequence reads: CASSLIRGQGTGELFF. CDR3 DNA sequence: TGTGCCAGCAGTTTAATTCGGGGGCAAGGAACCGGGGAGCTGTTTTTT.

The CDR3 DNA follows: TGTGCCAGCAGCTTATCTGACATAAGAATAAACGGGGAGCTGTTTTTT. Translating it yields CASSLSDIRINGELFF. The rearrangement uses TRBV7-3 and TRBJ2-2; D remains ambiguous. The CDR3 has 16 residues. Germline V gene lookup returns CDR1 SGHTA and CDR2 FQGTGA. The V and J ends lost 2 bases and 7 bases respectively, with 17 bases between them.

This clonotype was counted many times. The CDR3 DNA follows: TGTGCCAGCAGTTACTCGATTCCAGACGAAGCTTTCTTT. It codes for CASSYSIPDEAFF. This chain connects TRBV6-6 to TRBJ1-1, with unresolved D. Deletions cut 0 bases from V and 8 bases from J, with 10 bases between. This CDR3 contains 13 residues. Looked up from germline, CDR1 is MNHNY and CDR2 is SVGAGI (reference sequence).

J is TRBJ1-3 and V is TRBV10-1; tentative D call: TRBD1 (6 bases). CDR3 length: 17 amino acids. From germline, CDR1 is WNHNN and CDR2 SYGVQD (reference sequence). V lost 4 bases, J lost 4 bases, and 20 bases lay in between. CDR3 nucleotides: TGCGCCAGCAGTGGGAGTGGGGGCCTCCTCTGGGGAAACACCATATATTTT. Protein product: CASSGSGGLLWGNTIYF.

This clonotype has a count of ten or more. J is TRBJ2-1 and V is TRBV19, with D perhaps TRBD1 (6 bases). The germline V gene has CDR1 LNHDA and CDR2 SQIVND (reference sequence). The CDR3 loop spans 13 amino acids. The V end lost 8 bases, the J end lost 8 bases, and 16 bases lay between the germline ends. CDR3: CASPDRCLDEQFF. The DNA for the CDR3 is TGTGCCAGTCCCGACAGGTGCCTTGATGAGCAGTTCTTC.

This clonotype was seen more than once but under ten times. V gene TRBV7-9 combines with J gene TRBJ1-6, with a tentative D call TRBD1 (5 bases). This CDR3 is built from 14 residues. From germline, CDR1 is SEHNR and CDR2 FQNEAQ (reference sequence). V lost 6 bases to trimming and J lost 5 bases, with 11 bases between them. CDR3 coding DNA: TGTGCCAGCAGAACAGGACTAAATAATTCACCCCTCCACTTT. Residues: CASRTGLNNSPLHF. The variable domain in full, with the rest retrieved from reference TRBV7-9 and TRBJ1-6, is DTGVSQNPRHKITKRGQNVTFRCDPISEHNRLYWYRQTLGQGPEFLTYFQNEAQLEKSRLLSDRFSAERPKGSFSTLEIQRTEQGDSAMYLCASRTGLNNSPLHFGNGTRLTVT.

J is TRBJ1-5 and V is TRBV19; D is unclear. Trimming stripped 3 bases from V and 0 bases from J, with 9 bases between. CDR3 length equals 15 residues. Per the germline V gene, CDR1 is LNHDA and CDR2 is SQIVND (reference sequence). In nucleotides, the CDR3 is TGTGCCAGTAGTATGTACAGCCATAGCAATCAGCCCCAGCATTTT. Translated, it gives CASSMYSHSNQPQHF.

This clonotype was found many times. The rearrangement joins TRBV6-5 to TRBJ2-7, with 8 bases that match TRBD1. CDR1 is MNHEY and CDR2 is SVGAGI in the germline V gene. The CDR3 length is 15 residues. After removal of 0 bases from V and 7 bases from J, the junction contained 8 bases not matched to a gene. This CDR3 is CASSYSKEQGGEQYF. CDR3 nucleotides: TGTGCCAGCAGTTACTCGAAGGAACAGGGGGGAGAGCAGTACTTC.

This chain links TRBV2 with TRBJ1-1, with D perhaps TRBD1 (6 bases). V lost 0 bases to trimming and J lost 0 bases, with 8 bases between them. The CDR3 runs to 15 residues. The germline V gene encodes CDR1 SNHLY and CDR2 FYNNEI. Here the CDR3 reads CASSEAGQLNTEAFF. The DNA of the CDR3 is TGTGCCAGCAGTGAAGCTGGACAGTTGAACACTGAAGCTTTCTTT.

V and J are TRBV27 and TRBJ2-2; D tentatively fits TRBD1 or TRBD2 (7 bases each). Germline V gene lookup returns CDR1 MNHEY and CDR2 SMNVEV (reference sequence). The CDR3 length is 15 residues. V was trimmed by 8 bases and J by 7 bases, leaving 20 bases between them. The CDR3 loop reads CASALRQGGDGELFF. The CDR3 DNA follows: TGTGCCAGCGCCCTGAGACAGGGAGGGGACGGGGAGCTGTTTTTT.

The CDR3 sequence is CATSRDRGGTYEQYF. Written as DNA, the CDR3 is TGTGCCACCAGCAGAGATCGAGGCGGAACCTACGAGCAGTACTTC. The gene calls are TRBV15 and TRBJ2-7; D remains unclear. Trimming cost V 0 bases and J 2 bases, with 11 bases left between them. The CDR3 has 15 amino acids. Germline assignment: CDR1 LNHNV and CDR2 YYDKDF (reference sequence).

The rearrangement joins TRBV5-1 to TRBJ1-2, with TRBD1 identical over 8 bases. The V segment lost 3 bases and the J segment 6 bases; nucleotides outside the gene matches: 7. This CDR3 region has 14 residues. CDR1 and CDR2 from the germline V gene are SGHRS and YFSETQ. CDR3 in DNA: TGCGCCAGCAGCTCCCAGATACAGGGGGATGGCTACACCTTC. Its translation: CASSSQIQGDGYTF.

Regarding this clonotype: Germline and junction disagree at one end, which may indicate a read error. The chain joins TRBV2 to TRBJ2-1; unclear D gene. The CDR3 loop spans 11 amino acids. Germline V gives CDR1 SNHLY, CDR2 FYNNEI. The CDR3 sequence: CASAGYNVQLF. The CDR3 DNA reads TGTGCCTCCGCAGGTTACAATGTGCAGTTATTC.

The chain employs TRBV20-1 and TRBJ2-5, with 9 bases lining up with TRBD2. The CDR3 length is 13 residues. The germline V gene encodes CDR1 DFQATT and CDR2 SNEGSKA (reference sequence). The V gene end was trimmed by 6 bases and the J gene end by 4 bases; junction bases not matched to a gene: 6. The CDR3: CSAGTSWGETQYF. Written as DNA, the CDR3 is TGCAGTGCCGGGACTAGCTGGGGAGAGACCCAGTACTTC.

In its sample, this clonotype was seen many times. The V gene is TRBV2, the J gene TRBJ2-7; D not resolved. The germline V gene encodes CDR1 SNHLY and CDR2 FYNNEI. The V end lost 6 bases, the J end lost 4 bases, and 7 bases lay between the germline ends. This CDR3 has 11 residues. The CDR3: CASRSDYEQYF. Here the CDR3 DNA reads TGTGCCAGCAGATCAGATTACGAGCAGTACTTC.

This clonotype appeared a single time. A read error may produce the germline difference seen at one junction end. This chain joins TRBV20-1 and TRBJ1-2; 7 nucleotides line up with TRBD1. The CDR3 sequence is 15 residues long. CDR1 is DFQATT and CDR2 is SNEGSKA in the germline V gene (reference sequence). As DNA, the CDR3 is TGCAGTGCCTCAAACCCGGGCAGGGGGAACTATGGCTACACCTTT. Its translation: CSASNPGRGNYGYTF.

This clonotype was picked up many times. This chain uses TRBV10-1 with TRBJ2-3, with D perhaps TRBD2 (5 bases). Germline V gene data show CDR1 as WNHNN and CDR2 as SYGVQD (reference sequence). CDR3 length equals 13 residues. Trimming took off 3 bases at V and 3 bases at J, with 7 bases between the two ends. DNA of the CDR3: TGCGCCAGCAGTGAAGAGGGTACAGATACGCAGTATTTT. Amino acid sequence: CASSEEGTDTQYF.

About this clonotype: The junction and the germline gene differ at one end; a read error may be behind it. The gene calls are TRBV12-3 or TRBV12-4 and TRBJ1-6, with D unclear. The CDR3 loop spans 14 amino acids. The CDR3 bases are TGTGCCAGCAGTTTAAGGGATTTGAATTCACCCCGCCACTTT. Its protein product is CASSLRDLNSPRHF.

The chain is built from TRBV19 and TRBJ2-3, with TRBD2 matching 7 bases. V was pared by 5 bases and J by 6 bases, with 8 bases of the junction left unmatched. Germline V gene data show CDR1 as LNHDA and CDR2 as SQIVND (reference sequence). CDR3 length: 14 amino acids. The DNA for the CDR3 is TGTGCCAGTAGTTGGCAGCGGGGAGGGGATACGCAGTATTTT. Protein sequence: CASSWQRGGDTQYF.

This sequence joins TRBV14 and TRBJ2-7; D gene ambiguous. V lost 1 base to trimming and J lost 3 bases, with 7 bases between them. The length of the CDR3 is 13 residues. Germline V lookup: CDR1 SGHDN, CDR2 FVKESK. For the CDR3, the DNA is TGTGCCAGCAGCCAAGGACGGATCTACGAGCAGTACTTC. Amino acid sequence: CASSQGRIYEQYF. The full variable domain, its missing parts supplied by reference TRBV14 and TRBJ2-7, is EAGVTQFPSHSVIEKGQTVTLRCDPISGHDNLYWYRRVMGKEIKFLLHFVKESKQDESGMPNNRFLAERTGGTYSTLKVQPAELEDSGVYFCASSQGRIYEQYFGPGTRLTVT.

The chain carries TRBV24-1 and TRBJ1-1; D uncertain. Germline V lookup: CDR1 KGHDR, CDR2 SFDVKD. The CDR3 contains 13 residues. The V end was cut by 9 bases, the J end by 6 bases, with 16 bases between. The CDR3 nucleotides read TGTGCCACCCGTCCTTGGACTAGTTCTGAAGCTTTCTTT. It codes for CATRPWTSSEAFF.

This rearrangement joins TRBV9 to TRBJ1-4; 8 bases agree with TRBD1. The CDR3 covers 14 residues. With 0 bases clipped from V and 6 bases from J, the junction kept 1 base outside the gene matches. Germline V gene data show CDR1 as SGDLS and CDR2 as YYNGEE. The CDR3 region has the DNA TGTGCCAGCAGCGTAGTGACAGGGGATGAAAAACTGTTTTTT. This gives the protein CASSVVTGDEKLFF.

V and J are TRBV7-9 and TRBJ1-5; 7 bases are a match to TRBD1. Germline loops: CDR1 SEHNR, CDR2 FQNEAQ (reference sequence). The V and J ends lost 3 bases and 1 base, in that order; junction bases with no gene match: 6. This CDR3 comprises 16 residues. CDR3 sequence (DNA): TGTGCCAGCAGCTTCTACGGGACAGCCAGCAATCAGCCCCAGCATTTT. It translates to CASSFYGTASNQPQHF.

The V call is TRBV20-1, the J call TRBJ2-3, with D perhaps TRBD1 (5 bases). Germline CDR1 DFQATT, CDR2 SNEGSKA (reference sequence). CDR3 size: 10 residues. The germline V and J ends were trimmed by 8 bases and 8 bases, with 11 bases remaining between them. The CDR3 loop reads CSKGPSTQYF. CDR3 sequence (DNA): TGCAGTAAGGGGCCTTCTACGCAGTATTTT.

This clonotype was seen many times. The chain couples TRBV5-6 to TRBJ1-1; D not certain. This CDR3 spans 17 amino acids. Germline loops: CDR1 SGHDT, CDR2 YYEEEE. V lost 0 bases to trimming and J lost 0 bases, with 15 bases between them. The CDR3 region is CASSLESLRPMNTEAFF. CDR3 sequence (DNA): TGTGCCAGCAGCTTGGAATCCCTTCGCCCCATGAACACTGAAGCTTTCTTT.

The chain links TRBV2 to TRBJ1-2; D is possibly TRBD1 (5 bases). Between the trimmed V and J ends, which lost 7 bases and 4 bases, there was a span of 16 bases. The CDR3 totals 14 residues. Germline CDR1 reads SNHLY; CDR2 reads FYNNEI. CDR3 protein: CASNPGGTGYGYTF. For the CDR3, the DNA is TGTGCCAGCAATCCCGGGGGGACTGGCTATGGCTACACCTTC.

J is TRBJ2-5 and V is TRBV7-6; TRBD2 agrees at 7 bases. Per the germline V gene, CDR1 is SGHVS and CDR2 is FNYEAQ. V was pared by 2 bases and J by 1 base, with 7 bases of the junction left unmatched. This CDR3 comprises 16 residues. CDR3 sequence: CASSLLSSGTQETQYF. CDR3 bases: TGTGCCAGCAGCTTATTATCCAGCGGGACCCAAGAGACCCAGTACTTC.